These 26 T cell receptor beta chains share one sample of origin, sequenced in a study of radiation and T cells in renal cell carcinoma. Using immunoSEQ multiplex PCR, the repertoire was profiled, and TCRdb retains in-frame clones only, with some absent. This table has about 150,000 clones, 86% appearing once. Time point in this sample: blood 4 weeks post-SBRT, at nephrectomy. Treatment described: 15 Gy SBRT to primary tumor, nephrectomy 4 weeks later. This material consisted of blood, taken from a patient whose treatment included radiotherapy and nephrectomy. The receptor set was obtained from a woman in her forties or fifties with renal cell carcinoma.

The chain couples TRBV2 to TRBJ2-3, with D tentatively TRBD2 (5 bases). Germline CDR1 SNHLY, CDR2 FYNNEI. V was pared by 0 bases and J by 8 bases, with 12 bases between. This CDR3 is 14 amino acids long. The CDR3 sequence is CASSEAPAGSTQYF. The CDR3 coding sequence is TGTGCCAGCAGTGAAGCCCCGGCTGGGAGTACGCAGTATTTT.

The rearrangement joins TRBV10-3 to TRBJ2-3; D possibly corresponds to TRBD2 (6 bases). Trimming took off 0 bases at V and 4 bases at J, with 11 bases between the two ends. CDR1 is ENHRY and CDR2 is SYGVKD in the germline V gene. This CDR3 comprises 15 residues. CDR3 residues: CAISESLPSADTQYF. The CDR3 DNA reads as TGTGCCATCAGTGAGTCTTTGCCTAGCGCAGATACGCAGTATTTT.

The V and J genes are TRBV5-4 and TRBJ1-5; TRBD1 agrees at 10 bases. Germline CDR1 SGHNT, CDR2 YYREEE (reference sequence). V gave up 3 bases and J gave up 2 bases; unmatched junction bases: 2. The CDR3 totals 15 residues. CDR3 bases: TGTGCCAGCAGCTGGGGGACAGGGGGCAATCAGCCCCAGCATTTT. This gives the protein CASSWGTGGNQPQHF.

The chain has TRBV7-9 and TRBJ2-1; TRBD2 matches 8 bases. Germline V gene data show CDR1 as SEHNR and CDR2 as FQNEAQ (reference sequence). The CDR3 sequence is 17 residues long. After removal of 1 base from V and 5 bases from J, the junction contained 10 bases not matched to a gene. CDR3 in amino acids: CASSLVSGIAGNNEQFF. In DNA, the CDR3 is TGTGCCAGCAGCTTAGTTAGTGGTATAGCGGGGAACAATGAGCAGTTCTTC.

The chain couples TRBV7-2 to TRBJ1-2; perhaps TRBD1 as D (5 bases). This CDR3 has 14 amino acids. The V end lost 7 bases, the J end lost 3 bases, and 15 bases lay between the germline ends. Germline V gives CDR1 SGHTA, CDR2 FQGNSA. Here the CDR3 reads CASTPGGTHYGYTF. The CDR3 DNA reads as TGTGCCAGCACCCCCGGGGGGACCCACTATGGCTACACCTTC.

The rearrangement joins TRBV30 to TRBJ2-5; D remains ambiguous. Germline V gene lookup returns CDR1 GTSNPN and CDR2 SVGIG (reference sequence). The V and J ends lost 2 bases and 0 bases respectively, with 7 bases between them. There are 13 residues in the CDR3. In nucleotides, the CDR3 is TGTGCCTGGAGTCGGGCGAACCAAGAGACCCAGTACTTC. It is translated as CAWSRANQETQYF.

The CDR3 region is CASSEDGLGNSPLHF. In DNA, the CDR3 is TGTGCCAGCAGCGAGGACGGCCTGGGTAATTCACCCCTCCACTTT. The chain couples TRBV11-2 to TRBJ1-6; D not certain. V lost 5 bases to trimming and J lost 6 bases, with 14 bases between them. There are 15 residues in the CDR3. Per germline, CDR1 SGHAT and CDR2 FQNNGV. The full variable domain, rest sourced from reference TRBV11-2 and TRBJ1-6, is EAGVAQSPRYKIIEKRQSVAFWCNPISGHATLYWYQQILGQGPKLLIQFQNNGVVDDSQLPKDRFSAERLKGVDSTLKIQPAKLEDSAVYLCASSEDGLGNSPLHFGNGTRLTVT.

V is TRBV5-1 and J is TRBJ2-2; D uncertain. The length of the CDR3 is 14 residues. CDR1 is SGHRS and CDR2 is YFSETQ in the germline V gene. V lost 4 bases, J lost 4 bases, and 11 bases lay in between. CDR3 amino acids: CASSERVSTGELFF. The DNA for the CDR3 is TGCGCCAGCAGCGAACGGGTTAGCACCGGGGAGCTGTTTTTT.

The V call is TRBV19, the J call TRBJ2-2, with no clear D. V was cut by 7 bases and J by 7 bases, with 13 bases left in between. The CDR3 contains 13 residues. Germline-derived CDR1 and CDR2 are LNHDA and SQIVND (reference sequence). CDR3 amino acids: CASTITRFGELFF. CDR3 nucleotide sequence: TGTGCCAGTACTATTACGAGGTTCGGGGAGCTGTTTTTT.

The V call is TRBV6-1, the J call TRBJ1-2, with D possibly TRBD1 on 5 matching bases. CDR3 size: 13 residues. V shed 2 bases and J shed 7 bases, with 11 bases lying between them. Germline V gene lookup returns CDR1 MNHNS and CDR2 SASEGT. The CDR3 reads CASSEQGLGGYTF. The CDR3, as DNA: TGTGCCAGCAGTGAACAGGGATTAGGTGGCTACACCTTC.

The chain combines TRBV6-4 with TRBJ2-1; a weak D match, TRBD1 (5 bases). V was cut by 3 bases and J by 0 bases, with 9 bases left in between. CDR1 and CDR2 from the germline V gene are MRHNA and SNTAGT. CDR3 size: 15 residues. The CDR3 bases are TGTGCCAGCAGTGAAACAGGTAACTCCTACAATGAGCAGTTCTTC. It is translated as CASSETGNSYNEQFF.

V and J are TRBV15 and TRBJ1-2, with D unclear. This CDR3 comprises 13 residues. V gave up 0 bases and J gave up 8 bases, with 10 bases separating them. Germline loops: CDR1 LNHNV, CDR2 YYDKDF (reference sequence). CDR3 loop: CATSRDRMAGYTF. The DNA for the CDR3 is TGTGCCACCAGCAGAGATCGGATGGCCGGCTACACCTTC.

This clone turned up a few times. The CDR3 region has the DNA TGCGCCAGCAGCACGGACAGGGGGGACACTGAAGCTTTCTTT. This codes for CASSTDRGDTEAFF. This chain uses TRBV5-1 with TRBJ1-1, with 10 nucleotides matching TRBD1. The J segment lost 3 bases and the V segment lost 4 bases, leaving 3 bases of the junction unmatched. The CDR3 loop spans 14 amino acids. Looked up from germline, CDR1 is SGHRS and CDR2 is YFSETQ.

The chain carries TRBV28 and TRBJ2-2, with TRBD1 matching 9 bases. Losses at the gene ends were 6 bases for V and 6 bases for J; bases not matched to a gene: 11. The CDR3 loop spans 16 amino acids. The germline CDR1 and CDR2 sequences are MDHEN and SYDVKM. CDR3 nucleotide sequence: TGTGCCAGCAGCTTCCGGACAGGGGAGGCCCCCGGGGAGCTGTTTTTT. Translating gives CASSFRTGEAPGELFF.

The gene calls are TRBV19 and TRBJ1-2; 9 bases are a match to TRBD1. CDR1 is LNHDA and CDR2 is SQIVND in the germline V gene (reference sequence). This CDR3 contains 16 residues. V was clipped by 3 bases and J by 5 bases; unmatched bases: 10. As DNA, the CDR3 is TGTGCCAGTAGTATGGGACAGGGAGAAAATTGGTATGGCTACACCTTC. This encodes CASSMGQGENWYGYTF.

The V and J genes are TRBV7-9 and TRBJ2-6; tentative D call: TRBD1 (6 bases). CDR1 is SEHNR and CDR2 is FQNEAQ in the germline V gene (reference sequence). The V end was cut by 4 bases, the J end by 2 bases, with 18 bases between. CDR3 length: 18 amino acids. CDR3 in amino acids: CASSSWGPAGPGANVLTF. The CDR3 nucleotides read TGTGCCAGCAGCTCGTGGGGGCCGGCCGGTCCTGGGGCCAACGTCCTGACTTTC.

The chain has TRBV2 and TRBJ2-7, with TRBD1 identical over 7 bases. With V trimmed by 8 bases and J by 2 bases, 15 bases remained unmatched. This CDR3 has 16 amino acids. CDR1 is SNHLY, CDR2 FYNNEI, per germline. DNA for the CDR3: TGTGCCAGCTTAAAGGACAGGCAGCTTACTCCCTACGAGCAGTACTTC. It encodes CASLKDRQLTPYEQYF.

V usage is TRBV4-3 and J usage is TRBJ2-2, with 7 bases fitting TRBD2. The V segment lost 1 base and the J segment 6 bases; nucleotides outside the gene matches: 17. This CDR3 region has 19 residues. Germline CDR1 and CDR2: LGHNA and YSLEER. The DNA of the CDR3 is TGCGCCAGCAGCCAAGGGAAGGGTATCGGCGGGAGAGGCGCCGGGGAGCTGTTTTTT. This translates into CASSQGKGIGGRGAGELFF.

The chain joins TRBV28 to TRBJ2-5, with D possibly being TRBD2 (6 bases). The CDR3 spans 14 residues. Trimming removed 5 bases from V and 2 bases from J, with 12 bases in between. In germline, CDR1 is MDHEN, CDR2 SYDVKM. The CDR3 DNA follows: TGTGCCAGCAGTCCTGGGGGGAGTCAAGAGACCCAGTACTTC. It yields the protein CASSPGGSQETQYF.

This chain joins TRBV7-6 and TRBJ1-5; D not certain. Per the germline V gene, CDR1 is SGHVS and CDR2 is FNYEAQ. This CDR3 region has 16 residues. Deletions cut 5 bases from V and 2 bases from J, with 16 bases between. CDR3 loop: CASSPRASLGNQPQHF. The CDR3 nucleotides are TGTGCCAGCAGCCCCCGAGCCTCCCTTGGCAATCAGCCCCAGCATTTT.

The rearrangement uses TRBV5-1 and TRBJ2-2; D gene ambiguous. The V and J ends lost 0 bases and 6 bases respectively, with 3 bases between them. In germline, CDR1 is SGHRS, CDR2 YFSETQ. The CDR3 sequence is 12 residues long. CDR3 amino acids: CASSLESGELFF. For the CDR3, the DNA is TGCGCCAGCAGCTTGGAATCCGGGGAGCTGTTTTTT.

J is TRBJ2-3 and V is TRBV9; D not certain. Trimming cost V 3 bases and J 2 bases, with 13 bases left between them. The CDR3 totals 15 residues. Germline CDR1 SGDLS, CDR2 YYNGEE. The CDR3 sequence: CASSANPDATDTQYF. In DNA, the CDR3 is TGTGCCAGCAGCGCCAATCCGGATGCCACAGATACGCAGTATTTT.

V and J are TRBV27 and TRBJ2-7, with TRBD1 matching 8 bases. The CDR3 extends over 14 amino acids. J gave up 2 bases and V 0 bases, and 0 bases lay outside the gene matches. CDR1 and CDR2 from the germline V gene are MNHEY and SMNVEV (reference sequence). CDR3 protein: CASSLSGQAYEQYF. CDR3 bases: TGTGCCAGCAGTTTATCGGGACAGGCCTACGAGCAGTACTTC.

The J gene is TRBJ2-3, the V gene TRBV4-2, with 7 positions matching TRBD2. Germline lookup yields CDR1 LGHNA and CDR2 YNFKEQ. The V gene end was trimmed by 4 bases and the J gene end by 3 bases; junction bases not matched to a gene: 13. The CDR3 is made up of 17 amino acids. In DNA, the CDR3 is TGTGCCAGCAGCCCTCAGCCCGCGGGAGTTGGAACAGATACGCAGTATTTT. It codes for CASSPQPAGVGTDTQYF.

The chain uses TRBV28 and TRBJ1-5; the D gene is possibly TRBD1 (5 bases). Trimming removed 4 bases at V and 0 bases at J, with 10 bases between. The germline CDR1 and CDR2 sequences are MDHEN and SYDVKM. The CDR3 totals 15 residues. This CDR3 reads CASSSTGNSNQPQHF. The CDR3 DNA follows: TGTGCCAGCAGTTCCACAGGAAATAGCAATCAGCCCCAGCATTTT.

This clone was recorded once. The genes are TRBV5-1 and TRBJ2-2; D is unclear. The CDR3 totals 14 residues. Per the germline V gene, CDR1 is SGHRS and CDR2 is YFSETQ. V was clipped by 4 bases and J by 5 bases, with 12 bases between them. The CDR3 loop reads CASSPPLRTGELFF. The CDR3 DNA reads TGCGCCAGCAGCCCCCCCCTGCGGACCGGGGAGCTGTTTTTT.